The rows below give T cell receptor beta chains drawn from one sample of a study of vaccination effects on CD4 cells after COVID-19. Sequenced by immunoSEQ multiplex PCR; TCRdb stores in-frame clones only, minus some. The table lists 30,000 to 40,000 clones, 72% of them singletons. Antigen specificity for these receptors is unknown. The starting material was CD4+ T cells from PBMCs cultured with HCoV-229E spike peptides, obtained after COVID-19 vaccination. The receptors here all came from a human donor who received a COVID-19 vaccine. Both conserved end residues are part of each CDR3.

TRBV6-5,TRBJ2-7,CASSYLRGRYEQYF
TRBV6-6,TRBJ1-1,CASSPDGERAFF
TRBV5-6,TRBJ1-5,CASSSRQADQPQHF
TRBV11-2,TRBJ1-2,CASSPLSRRYGYTF
TRBV7-8,TRBJ2-7,CASSLGAGGRRASYEQYF
TRBV11-3,TRBJ2-1,CASSERGLPYNEQFF
TRBV5-1,TRBJ1-4,CASSLRGTNEKLFF
TRBV18,TRBJ2-6,CASSPPSGANVLTF
TRBV10-3,TRBJ1-6,CAISAGQGNYNSPLHF
TRBV18,TRBJ2-6,CASSPIRTGPSGANVLTF
TRBV5-8,TRBJ1-1,CASSLTGTEAFF
TRBV19,TRBJ2-3,CASKSGGASTDTQYF
TRBV5-1,TRBJ2-1,CASSSTSGRYMVEQFF
TRBV18,TRBJ2-1,CASSPRTGWNEQFF
TRBV14,TRBJ2-1,CASSQLGRGFDNEQFF
TRBV5-1,TRBJ1-2,CASRTGQGNGYTF
TRBV18,TRBJ1-5,CASSPTFDRLESQHF
TRBV19,TRBJ2-1,CASSIYQGSLSNEQFF
TRBV4-2,TRBJ1-5,CASSQDGQGNQPQHF
TRBV7-7,TRBJ2-3,CASSPGLAGGADTQYF
TRBV24-1,TRBJ2-1,CATSAPSGRESGDEQFF
TRBV5-4,TRBJ1-5,CASSPDRVGPQHF
TRBV5-1,TRBJ2-7,CASSSGTSGEQYF
TRBV19,TRBJ2-3,CASSGTRDTQYF
TRBV19,TRBJ2-1,CASSMGAGGSNEQFF
TRBV7-8,TRBJ1-4,CASSLAGMATNEKLFF
TRBV4-1,TRBJ2-3,CASSQDPTDTQYF
TRBV4-2,TRBJ2-7,CASRNGLADYEQYF
TRBV5-5,TRBJ1-2,CASSSPRQGDGYTF
TRBV6-1,TRBJ1-3,CASSGGSAGSGNTIYF
TRBV5-1,TRBJ1-3,CASSSAGTSGNTIYF
TRBV7-8,TRBJ2-7,CASSSRRGFSGTYEQYF
TRBV4-2,TRBJ2-3,CASSQTSGRDDTQYF
TRBV5-1,TRBJ2-5,CASSLGVEETQYF
TRBV19,TRBJ2-1,CASSIFSKGGGTYNEQFF
TRBV2,TRBJ2-3,CASSERSGGPDTQYF
TRBV9,TRBJ2-7,CASSVEGQGSYEQYF
TRBV5-1,TRBJ1-3,CASSFTGAFGNTIYF
TRBV15,TRBJ1-4,CATSSPGTGGEKLFF
TRBV5-1,TRBJ2-7,CASSFSLRDANRVLLEQYF
TRBV7-9,TRBJ2-6,CASSLHRVLGANVLTF
TRBV25-1,TRBJ1-4,CASSELMGQGVELFF
TRBV19,TRBJ2-1,CASSMRGRQGSYNEQFF
TRBV6-2/TRBV6-3,TRBJ2-4,CASSPLDLLVAKNIQYF
TRBV10-2,TRBJ2-5,CASSAWADDRETQYF
TRBV27,TRBJ1-2,CASSFTVGYGYTF
TRBV18,TRBJ1-1,CASSPASVGPLYTEAFF
TRBV5-1,TRBJ2-2,CASSSQGVRGYTGELFF
TRBV7-2,TRBJ2-7,CASSSVGFSYEQYF
TRBV19,TRBJ2-7,CASMERGAYEQYF
TRBV3-1/TRBV3-2,TRBJ1-1,CASSPTGTRAFF
TRBV30,TRBJ1-2,CAWSRDRPRGYTF
TRBV6-5,TRBJ1-4,CASSYDGAGSNEKLFF
TRBV25-1,TRBJ2-3,CASSFGPHTDTQYF
TRBV7-2,TRBJ2-1,CASSLGSLAGYNEQFF
TRBV5-5,TRBJ1-1,CASSPIAANTEAFF
TRBV15,TRBJ2-7,CATSRYSGGPSAYEQYF
TRBV6-5,TRBJ1-2,CASSYSFRQNYGYTF
TRBV5-4,TRBJ2-3,CASSAEWRGDTQYF